This section outlines one T cell receptor beta chain sequence together with its context. The sample is drawn from a study of blood T cell repertoires in COVID-19. Whole-study context: The origin of the acute and convalescent COVID-19 samples was the United States, Italy and Spain. PBMCs, B-cell-depleted T cells, or T cells provided the cDNA or gDNA that made up the material.

V was shortened by 6 bases and J by 2 bases, with 5 bases between the two germline ends. Looked up from germline, CDR1 is MDHEN and CDR2 is SYDVKM. This CDR3 has 13 amino acids. Symptom resolution, clearance, or two negative PCRs marked donors in Cohort 3 as recovered. As originally analysed: Reference gene primer amplification in the assay estimated nucleated cell counts. Sequencing was performed with immunoSEQ multiplex PCR; in TCRdb, only in-frame clones are kept and a portion is missing. V, J and clone size were drawn from that table, and D and trimming were deduced from the DNA. The sample yields more than 250,000 clones, around 90% seen once.

The specimen sequenced was PBMCs or T cells enriched from blood (not recorded which). The TCR originated in a woman aged 40 to 49 who had recovered from COVID-19. This sequence joins TRBV28 and TRBJ2-6; the D is unclear. CDR3 coding DNA: TGTGCCAGCAGGAGGCCTGGGGCCAACGTCCTGACTTTC. This sequence encodes CASRRPGANVLTF.